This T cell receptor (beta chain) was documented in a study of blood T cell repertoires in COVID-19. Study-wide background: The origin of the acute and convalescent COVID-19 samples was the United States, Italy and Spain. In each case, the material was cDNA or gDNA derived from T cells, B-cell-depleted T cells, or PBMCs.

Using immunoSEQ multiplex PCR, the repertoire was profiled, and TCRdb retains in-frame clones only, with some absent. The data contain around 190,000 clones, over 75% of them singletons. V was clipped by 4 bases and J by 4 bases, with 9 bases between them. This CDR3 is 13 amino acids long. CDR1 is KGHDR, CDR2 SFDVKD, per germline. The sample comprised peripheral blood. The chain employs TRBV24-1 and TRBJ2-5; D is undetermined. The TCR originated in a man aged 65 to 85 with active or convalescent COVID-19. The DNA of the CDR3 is TGTGCCACCAGTGACCCTCCGGGAGAGACCCAGTACTTC. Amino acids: CATSDPPGETQYF.